The 12 T cell receptor beta chains given below trace back to one sample, sequenced in a study of CD8+ T cells in alopecia areata. Documented treatment: oral pan-JAK inhibitor, 5-10 mg twice daily. Extracted RNA was reverse transcribed into cDNA, the sequencing template. Here immunoSEQ multiplex PCR was the method, and the copy in TCRdb shows in-frame clones only, minus some. The table has about 280,000 clones, 58% seen once. The input for sequencing was CD4+ T cells sorted from blood, taken at week 24, from a patient treated with tofacitinib. Receptor source: a human donor with alopecia areata.

The genes are TRBV4-2 and TRBJ1-6; 7 nucleotides align to TRBD1. The CDR3 length is 16 residues. The germline V gene has CDR1 LGHNA and CDR2 YNFKEQ. V lost 3 bases and J lost 4; bases outside the gene matches: 6. The CDR3 here is CASSQAIQGYNSPLHF. In DNA, the CDR3 is TGTGCCAGCAGCCAGGCTATACAGGGGTATAATTCACCCCTCCACTTT.

The genes are TRBV14 and TRBJ1-1, with D possibly being TRBD1 (6 bases). In germline, CDR1 is SGHDN, CDR2 FVKESK. The V gene lost 2 bases and the J gene lost 1 base, with 11 bases spanning the gap. There are 15 residues in the CDR3. The CDR3: CASSQSGAANTEAFF. The CDR3 DNA reads TGTGCCAGCAGCCAATCGGGGGCCGCGAACACTGAAGCTTTCTTT.

This clone was found a few times. The CDR3 DNA sequence: TGTGCCAGCAGCCAAGACCCTAAGGGGCGTGGAACAGATACGCAGTATTTT. Its translation: CASSQDPKGRGTDTQYF. J is TRBJ2-3 and V is TRBV14; D might be TRBD1 (5 bases). The CDR3 has 17 residues. Trimming cost V 0 bases and J 3 bases, with 16 bases left between them. Germline assignment: CDR1 SGHDN and CDR2 FVKESK.

This clone occurred a few times. The chain has TRBV7-2 and TRBJ1-1, with 7 bases identical to TRBD1. This CDR3 contains 14 residues. In germline, CDR1 is SGHTA, CDR2 FQGNSA. After removal of 5 bases from V and 0 bases from J, the junction contained 3 bases not matched to a gene. The DNA of the CDR3 is TGTGCCAGCAGCGGGACAGCTATGAACACTGAAGCTTTCTTT. This gives the protein CASSGTAMNTEAFF.

The rearrangement uses TRBV29-1 and TRBJ1-2; D call uncertain. With 4 bases removed from V and 7 bases from J, the gap between germline ends came to 13 bases. The CDR3 is made up of 12 amino acids. Germline V gives CDR1 SQVTM, CDR2 ANQGSEA. The CDR3 DNA sequence: TGCAGCGTTGGCAGGAGAACCGCTGGCTACACCTTC. Its protein product is CSVGRRTAGYTF.

The chain couples TRBV4-1 to TRBJ2-5; 7 positions match TRBD2. Germline V gives CDR1 MGHRA, CDR2 YSYEKL. The V gene end was trimmed by 4 bases and the J gene end by 4 bases; junction bases not matched to a gene: 3. The CDR3 totals 13 residues. The CDR3 DNA is TGCGCCAGCAGCCTGTGGGGGGGAGAGACCCAGTACTTC. It is translated as CASSLWGGETQYF.

The V gene is TRBV30, the J gene TRBJ2-3; D not certain. Germline V CDR1 and CDR2: GTSNPN, SVGIG (reference sequence). CDR3 size: 14 residues. V dropped 7 bases and J dropped 0 bases, with 14 bases sitting between them. The CDR3 loop is CAFNSLLSTDTQYF. For the CDR3, the DNA is TGTGCCTTCAACTCGCTCCTTAGCACAGATACGCAGTATTTT.

This rearrangement joins TRBV5-1 to TRBJ2-7, with 10 positions matching TRBD2. The germline gives CDR1 SGHRS, CDR2 YFSETQ. Trimming removed 0 bases from V and 3 bases from J; junction bases left unmatched: 6. CDR3 length equals 16 residues. CDR3 loop: CASSLVGTSVIYEQYF. Here the CDR3 DNA reads TGCGCCAGCAGCTTGGTCGGGACTAGCGTGATCTACGAGCAGTACTTC.

This clone was found a few times. This chain links TRBV2 with TRBJ2-7, with D perhaps matching TRBD1 or TRBD2 (5 bases each). CDR3 length: 13 residues. CDR1 is SNHLY and CDR2 is FYNNEI in the germline V gene. The germline V and J ends were trimmed by 3 bases and 11 bases, with 17 bases remaining between them. CDR3 DNA sequence: TGTGCCAGCAGTGAGAAGGACACCCTGAGGGAGTACTTC. As protein: CASSEKDTLREYF.

This clone has more than one count but fewer than ten. The genes are TRBV29-1 and TRBJ2-6; possibly TRBD1 or TRBD2 for D (5 bases each). The V gene lost 6 bases and the J gene lost 0 bases, with 15 bases spanning the gap. The CDR3 consists of 16 residues. Germline V gene data show CDR1 as SQVTM and CDR2 as ANQGSEA. In nucleotides, the CDR3 is TGCAGCGTCCGCAGGGACGGCAGCTCTGGGGCCAACGTCCTGACTTTC. It translates to CSVRRDGSSGANVLTF.

V and J are TRBV29-1 and TRBJ1-1; 7 nucleotides match TRBD1. Trimming took 7 bases from V and 3 from J; bases not matched to a gene: 8. Per the germline V gene, CDR1 is SQVTM and CDR2 is ANQGSEA. This CDR3 spans 13 amino acids. The CDR3 region is CSGGTALDTEAFF. As DNA, the CDR3 is TGCAGCGGGGGGACAGCTCTGGACACTGAAGCTTTCTTT.

The chain recombines TRBV4-1 with TRBJ2-4, with 7 bases matching TRBD1. Germline V lookup: CDR1 MGHRA, CDR2 YSYEKL. The CDR3 length is 18 residues. J was trimmed by 0 bases and V by 0 bases; bases with no gene match: 8. The CDR3 reads CASSQDTGALIAKNIQYF. In DNA, the CDR3 is TGCGCCAGCAGCCAAGATACAGGGGCCCTAATAGCCAAAAACATTCAGTACTTC.